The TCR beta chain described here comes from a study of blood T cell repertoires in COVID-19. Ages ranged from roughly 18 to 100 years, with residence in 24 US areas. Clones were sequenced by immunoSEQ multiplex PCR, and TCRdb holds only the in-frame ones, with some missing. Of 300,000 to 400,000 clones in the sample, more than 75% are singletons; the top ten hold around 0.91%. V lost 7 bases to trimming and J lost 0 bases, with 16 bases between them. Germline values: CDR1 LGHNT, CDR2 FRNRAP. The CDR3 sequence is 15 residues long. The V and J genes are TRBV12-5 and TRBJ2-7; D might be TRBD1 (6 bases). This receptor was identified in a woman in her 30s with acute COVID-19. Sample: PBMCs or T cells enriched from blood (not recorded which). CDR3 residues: CASALNTGTSYEQYF. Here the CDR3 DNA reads TGTGCTAGTGCCCTCAATACAGGGACCTCCTACGAGCAGTACTTC.